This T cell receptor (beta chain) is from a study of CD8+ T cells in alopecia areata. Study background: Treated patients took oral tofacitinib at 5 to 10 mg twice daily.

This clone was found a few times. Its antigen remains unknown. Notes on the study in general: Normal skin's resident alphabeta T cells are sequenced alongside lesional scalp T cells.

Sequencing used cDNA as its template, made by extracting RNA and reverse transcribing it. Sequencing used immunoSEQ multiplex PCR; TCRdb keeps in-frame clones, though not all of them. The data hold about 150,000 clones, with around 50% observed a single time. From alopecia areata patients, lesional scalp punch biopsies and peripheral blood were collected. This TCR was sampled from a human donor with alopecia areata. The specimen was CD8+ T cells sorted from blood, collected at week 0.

This CDR3 reads CASSPIGPMDTQYF. The CDR3 coding sequence is TGCGCCAGCAGCCCAATCGGACCCATGGATACGCAGTATTTT. The chain is built from TRBV5-1 and TRBJ2-3, with no clear D. Germline assignment: CDR1 SGHRS and CDR2 YFSETQ. This CDR3 region has 14 residues. V was pared by 4 bases and J by 6 bases, with 15 bases between.